The sequence of this T cell receptor (beta chain) was determined in a study of shared clonotypes between healthy human individuals. Study background: The composition of the donors was a couple of women and three men aged 18 to 49. Study observations and caveats: Sampling included only blood; tissue repertoires likely differ.

Produced via immunoSEQ multiplex PCR; TCRdb's table is partial and in-frame only. The table has some 2 million clones, roughly 94% seen once. This CDR3 has 13 amino acids. V was trimmed by 4 bases and J by 6 bases, leaving 12 bases between them. Germline lookup yields CDR1 LGHNA and CDR2 YSLEER. Comment on this clone: The antigen remains undetermined.

Naive CD8 cells lacked CD45RO and underwent positive selection for CCR7, leaving out terminally differentiated effector memory CD45RA+ cells. V usage is TRBV4-3 and J usage is TRBJ1-1; the D is unclear. Sample: naive CD8+ T cells sorted from blood. The receptor was isolated from a man between 18 and 35 years old in good health. CDR3 in DNA: TGCGCCAGCAGCCCTGGGTGGAGTGCTGAAGCTTTCTTT. Translation gives CASSPGWSAEAFF.